This T cell receptor (beta chain) was sequenced in a study of blood T cell repertoires in COVID-19. Measured with immunoSEQ multiplex PCR; TCRdb has only the in-frame clones, and not every one. The data hold 200,000 to 250,000 clones, with 80% to 90% observed a single time. Per germline, CDR1 SGHTA and CDR2 FQGTGA. The CDR3 is made up of 18 amino acids. The V segment lost 5 bases and the J segment 2 bases; nucleotides outside the gene matches: 14. The study recruited exposed participants who had met a COVID-19 case within 2 weeks before entry. Sequencing was done on a sample of PBMCs or T cells enriched from blood (not recorded which). The receptor's source is a woman aged 40 to 50 who had been exposed to COVID-19. The V and J genes are TRBV7-3 and TRBJ2-3, with 9 bases matching TRBD2. CDR3 nucleotide sequence: TGTGCCAGCAGCCCGTATCCCTGGCTAGCGGGGTACACAGATACGCAGTATTTT. This gives the protein CASSPYPWLAGYTDTQYF.